Shown below are 29 T cell receptor beta chains from a single sample sequenced in a study of blood T cells in healthy people across ages. The use of a sample-barcoded 5' primer and a J-beta primer mix characterized a second PCR of roughly 7 to 12 cycles. TCRdb passed the 5' RACE reads through MiXCR, listing each CDR3 protein once. Of more than 1.4 million distinct CDR3 sequences listed, 42% are singletons. Sequencing input: blood. The receptors here all came from a woman younger than 30 in good health.

DNA for the CDR3: TGCAGTGCCTTGGCAGCGGGAGTCGAGACCCAGTACTTC. This gives the protein CSALAAGVETQYF. The rearrangement links TRBV20-1 to TRBJ2-5; 8 bases match TRBD2. The CDR3 length is 13 residues. Germline V gene sequence: CDR1 DFQATT, CDR2 SNEGSKA (reference sequence). The junction had 8 bases not matched to a gene; V was cut back by 6 bases and J by 5 bases.

This rearrangement joins TRBV29-1 to TRBJ2-7; D gene ambiguous. The ends were cut back, 4 bases at V and 0 bases at J, with 7 bases in the middle. The CDR3 is 12 amino acids. Germline V gene data show CDR1 as SQVTM and CDR2 as ANQGSEA. For the CDR3, the DNA is TGCAGCGTTGGGCCAAGCTCCTACGAGCAGTACTTC. As protein: CSVGPSSYEQYF.

This clonotype was picked up a small number of times. This chain uses TRBV29-1 with TRBJ1-1; 11 bases match TRBD1. Trimming at V came to 6 bases and at J to 7 bases, leaving 7 bases not matched to a gene. The CDR3 has 13 amino acids. The germline gives CDR1 SQVTM, CDR2 ANQGSEA. The CDR3 loop is CSVRGTGGCEAFF. CDR3 bases: TGCAGCGTGAGGGGGACAGGGGGATGTGAAGCTTTCTTT.

The V call is TRBV4-3, the J call TRBJ2-1, with 9 nucleotides matching TRBD1. Germline loops: CDR1 LGHNA, CDR2 YSLEER. The CDR3 is 14 residues long. The junction had 6 bases not matched to a gene; V was cut back by 4 bases and J by 8 bases. The CDR3 region has the DNA TGCGCCAGCAGCCCGGACAGGGGTTTCGATGAGCAGTTCTTC. Protein: CASSPDRGFDEQFF.

The rearrangement joins TRBV5-1 to TRBJ2-1, with 9 bases aligning to TRBD1. V shed 3 bases and J 8 bases; nucleotides not matched to a gene: 15. Germline CDR1 and CDR2: SGHRS and YFSETQ. The CDR3 has 17 residues. CDR3 sequence: CASSSNRDRVVEYEQFF. The CDR3 coding sequence is TGCGCCAGCAGCTCGAATCGGGACAGGGTGGTTGAGTATGAGCAGTTCTTC. The full variable domain, with the rest looked up from reference TRBV5-1 and TRBJ2-1, is KAGVTQTPRYLIKTRGQQVTLSCSPISGHRSVSWYQQTPGQGLQFLFEYFSETQRNKGNFPGRFSGRQFSNSRSEMNVSTLELGDSALYLCASSSNRDRVVEYEQFFGPGTRLTVL.

The J gene is TRBJ1-1, the V gene TRBV20-1; D remains unclear. The CDR3 is made up of 10 amino acids. CDR1 and CDR2 from the germline V gene are DFQATT and SNEGSKA (reference sequence). Trimming shortened V by 4 bases and J by 8 bases, and 8 bases separated the two germline ends. The CDR3, as DNA: TGCAGTGCTACGGCCAGAGAAGCTTTCTTT. Protein product: CSATAREAFF.

This chain connects TRBV10-3 to TRBJ1-1; TRBD1 is a possible D gene (6 bases). Trimming stripped 6 bases from V and 3 bases from J, with 11 bases between. This CDR3 spans 13 amino acids. CDR1 and CDR2 from the germline V gene are ENHRY and SYGVKD. CDR3 DNA: TGTGCCATCAGCGCAGGGGAGGACACTGAAGCTTTCTTT. Residues: CAISAGEDTEAFF.

The chain joins TRBV5-1 to TRBJ1-5; no definite D call. The CDR3 is 14 amino acids. Between the trimmed V and J ends, which lost 0 bases and 7 bases, there was a span of 11 bases. Germline V gene sequence: CDR1 SGHRS, CDR2 YFSETQ. CDR3 sequence (DNA): TGCGCCAGCAGCTTGGACGGGCCCAGCCAGCCCCAGCATTTT. This translates into CASSLDGPSQPQHF.

V is TRBV5-1 and J is TRBJ1-3; D may be TRBD1 (6 bases). Trimming removed 4 bases from V and 1 base from J, with 12 bases in between. This CDR3 comprises 15 residues. Germline loops: CDR1 SGHRS, CDR2 YFSETQ. CDR3 nucleotide sequence: TGCGCCAGCAGCCCGGACAGCCGGTCTGGAAACACCATATATTTT. Its translation: CASSPDSRSGNTIYF.

The chain uses TRBV3-1 and TRBJ2-7; perhaps TRBD2 as D (6 bases). The CDR3 extends over 14 amino acids. Germline CDR1 and CDR2: LGHDT and YNNKEL (reference sequence). Trimming took off 4 bases at V and 3 bases at J, with 13 bases between the two ends. The CDR3 region has the DNA TGTGCCAGCAGCCTCGGACTATCGTTCTACGAGCAGTACTTC. It translates to CASSLGLSFYEQYF.

This chain links TRBV12-3 or TRBV12-4 with TRBJ1-1, with D maybe TRBD1 (5 bases). V dropped 6 bases and J dropped 0 bases, with 14 bases sitting between them. This CDR3 has 15 residues. CDR3 DNA sequence: TGTGCCAGCAGGCAGACCGCCAGGGTGAACACTGAAGCTTTCTTT. This gives the protein CASRQTARVNTEAFF.

This clonotype occurred many times. J is TRBJ1-2 and V is TRBV4-1; D is unresolved. This CDR3 is built from 14 residues. V was clipped by 1 base and J by 4 bases, with 10 bases between them. Germline V gene sequence: CDR1 MGHRA, CDR2 YSYEKL. Written as DNA, the CDR3 is TGCGCCAGCAGCCAAGTTGCCACTGGCTATGGCTACACCTTC. It specifies CASSQVATGYGYTF.

V gene TRBV20-1 combines with J gene TRBJ2-4; the match to TRBD2 covers 7 bases. The end of the DNA fits TRBJ2-7 better, so the J call may be wrong. The CDR3 sequence is 12 residues long. Germline loops: CDR1 DFQATT, CDR2 SNEGSKA (reference sequence). The CDR3 nucleotides read TGCAGTGCTAGGGATATAGCGGGCGAGCAGTACTTC. This sequence encodes CSARDIAGEQYF.

In its sample, this clonotype was seen once. J is TRBJ2-3 and V is TRBV24-1; TRBD2 matches at 13 bases. Germline-derived CDR1 and CDR2 are KGHDR and SFDVKD. V gave up 5 bases and J gave up 11 bases; unmatched junction bases: 6. The CDR3 runs to 14 residues. The CDR3 loop is CATSVTSGREGQYF. The CDR3 DNA reads as TGTGCCACCAGTGTCACTAGCGGGAGGGAAGGGCAGTATTTT.

The chain carries TRBV27 and TRBJ2-5, with D tentatively TRBD1 (6 bases). The DNA end lines up better with TRBJ2-7; the J call may be wrong. In germline, CDR1 is MNHEY, CDR2 SMNVEV (reference sequence). The CDR3 has 20 amino acids. CDR3 in DNA: TGTGCCAGCAGTTTACCTAACCGACAGGACGACGGGGCTTTTACCTACGAGCAGTACTTC. Encoded protein: CASSLPNRQDDGAFTYEQYF.

This chain uses TRBV5-1 with TRBJ1-5; 10 nucleotides align to TRBD1. The CDR3 consists of 15 residues. The germline CDR1 and CDR2 sequences are SGHRS and YFSETQ. V shed 4 bases, J shed 5 bases, and the junction held 6 bases outside the gene matches. CDR3 sequence (DNA): TGCGCCAGCAGCAAGGGGACAGGGGATCATCAGCCCCAGCATTTT. Its translation: CASSKGTGDHQPQHF.

The J gene is TRBJ2-7, the V gene TRBV6-5; 7 bases fit TRBD1. This CDR3 is 17 amino acids long. With 4 bases clipped from V and 2 bases from J, the junction kept 14 bases outside the gene matches. Germline assignment: CDR1 MNHEY and CDR2 SVGAGI. This CDR3 is CASSFNAGQARPYEQYF. CDR3 sequence (DNA): TGTGCCAGCAGTTTTAACGCCGGACAGGCTAGGCCCTACGAGCAGTACTTC.

V gene TRBV20-1 combines with J gene TRBJ1-1; the D gene is possibly TRBD1 (5 bases). Germline CDR1 and CDR2: DFQATT and SNEGSKA (reference sequence). V shed 6 bases and J shed 4 bases, with 12 bases lying between them. The CDR3 covers 12 residues. In DNA, the CDR3 is TGCAGTGCGGGGGAGGGTTTCACTGAAGCTTTCTTT. Translating it yields CSAGEGFTEAFF.

This clonotype has only a few counts. The V and J genes are TRBV4-1 and TRBJ2-3; D could derive from TRBD1 or TRBD2 (5 bases each). V was cut by 5 bases and J by 1 base, with 19 bases left in between. This CDR3 has 17 amino acids. Germline CDR1 MGHRA, CDR2 YSYEKL. DNA for the CDR3: TGCGCCAGCAGCTACAGACGGGGACCGAGACGCACAGATACGCAGTATTTT. This translates into CASSYRRGPRRTDTQYF.

The rearrangement joins TRBV4-1 to TRBJ2-4, with TRBD1 identical over 8 bases. CDR1 and CDR2 from the germline V gene are MGHRA and YSYEKL. Trimming cost V 6 bases and J 4 bases; bases outside gene matches: 8. This CDR3 has 15 amino acids. CDR3 region: CASSNPRTGKNIQYF. CDR3 sequence (DNA): TGCGCCAGCAGTAACCCTCGGACAGGGAAAAACATTCAGTACTTC.

This clonotype came up once. The V gene is TRBV20-1, the J gene TRBJ1-2; 7 nucleotides line up with TRBD1. CDR1 and CDR2 (germline): DFQATT, SNEGSKA (reference sequence). The CDR3 extends over 13 amino acids. Trimming at V came to 5 bases and at J to 0 bases, leaving 3 bases not matched to a gene. This chain's CDR3 is CSAATGSNYGYTF. CDR3 DNA: TGCAGTGCTGCGACAGGGTCTAACTATGGCTACACCTTC.

This clonotype has more than one count but fewer than ten. This chain connects TRBV10-3 to TRBJ2-1; D uncertain. The germline V gene has CDR1 ENHRY and CDR2 SYGVKD. The CDR3 has 12 residues. Trimming pared 4 bases from V and 6 bases from J, leaving 7 bases between. In DNA, the CDR3 is TGTGCCATCAGTGGCTCCGGCAATGAGCAGTTCTTC. It yields the protein CAISGSGNEQFF.

The chain has TRBV5-1 and TRBJ1-2; a possible D gene is TRBD1 (6 bases). V lost 5 bases to trimming and J lost 7 bases, with 18 bases between them. The germline V gene has CDR1 SGHRS and CDR2 YFSETQ. The CDR3 consists of 14 residues. The CDR3 sequence: CASRPGAAGAGYTF. DNA of the CDR3: TGCGCCAGCAGGCCCGGGGCGGCGGGGGCTGGCTACACCTTC. Combining the CDR3 with reference TRBV5-1 and TRBJ1-2 gives the whole variable domain KAGVTQTPRYLIKTRGQQVTLSCSPISGHRSVSWYQQTPGQGLQFLFEYFSETQRNKGNFPGRFSGRQFSNSRSEMNVSTLELGDSALYLCASRPGAAGAGYTFGSGTRLTVV.

This clonotype has only a few counts. This chain joins TRBV6-5 and TRBJ1-6; D gene uncertain. Trimming pared 2 bases from V and 5 bases from J, leaving 13 bases between. Germline V CDR1 and CDR2: MNHEY, SVGAGI. The CDR3 runs to 16 residues. In DNA, the CDR3 is TGTGCCAGCAGTTACGCGCCCGCAAGGGATAATTCACCCCTCCACTTT. Protein product: CASSYAPARDNSPLHF.

The chain couples TRBV20-1 to TRBJ2-5; 9 bases align to TRBD1. Trimming cost V 5 bases and J 3 bases; bases outside gene matches: 4. Germline V CDR1 and CDR2: DFQATT, SNEGSKA (reference sequence). CDR3 length: 13 residues. CDR3: CSAAQGAEETQYF. The DNA for the CDR3 is TGCAGTGCTGCACAGGGGGCCGAAGAGACCCAGTACTTC.

This chain uses TRBV24-1 with TRBJ2-1, with 9 bases fitting TRBD2. This CDR3 comprises 18 residues. Germline values: CDR1 KGHDR, CDR2 SFDVKD. J was trimmed by 4 bases and V by 2 bases; bases with no gene match: 11. The CDR3 loop is CATSDSNPTSGKYNEQFF. CDR3 DNA: TGTGCCACCAGTGATTCGAACCCGACTAGCGGCAAATACAATGAGCAGTTCTTC.

This chain connects TRBV4-2 to TRBJ1-6, with D maybe TRBD1 (5 bases). V was shortened by 2 bases and J by 5 bases, with 13 bases between the two germline ends. This CDR3 contains 16 residues. Looked up from germline, CDR1 is LGHNA and CDR2 is YNFKEQ. CDR3 protein: CASSQQGGVDNSPLHF. CDR3 coding DNA: TGTGCCAGCAGCCAACAGGGAGGTGTAGATAATTCACCCCTCCACTTT.

This clonotype was found a few times. The V and J genes are TRBV6-1 and TRBJ2-7, with D tentatively TRBD1 (6 bases). Per the germline V gene, CDR1 is MNHNS and CDR2 is SASEGT. The CDR3 consists of 13 residues. V was shortened by 10 bases and J by 0 bases, with 13 bases between the two germline ends. In nucleotides, the CDR3 is TGTGCCACCAAGACAGGAAGCTCCTACGAGCAGTACTTC. Translated: CATKTGSSYEQYF.

The chain couples TRBV25-1 to TRBJ2-7, with 7 bases lining up with TRBD1. Germline V gene data show CDR1 as MGHDK and CDR2 as SYGVNS. V shed 3 bases and J 3 bases; nucleotides not matched to a gene: 8. The CDR3 totals 15 residues. CDR3 in amino acids: CASSDQDRTHYEQYF. The CDR3 bases are TGTGCCAGCAGTGACCAGGACAGGACACACTACGAGCAGTACTTC.